These 29 T cell receptor beta chains were all obtained from the same sample, sequenced in a study of T cells expressing NK-cell markers. TCRdb reworked the 5' RACE reads into one entry per CDR3 protein, no DNA. The table for this sample gives about 160,000 distinct CDR3 sequences. Sequencing used blood T cells: a sorted CD56 or NKG2C T cell subset, CD4+ or CD8+ T cells, or bulk PBMC T cells (not recorded which). The source is a woman between 18 and 75 years old in good health.

The rearrangement joins TRBV7-2 to TRBJ1-2; TCRdb gives TRBD1 as the D gene, but with no DNA this cannot be confirmed. The CDR3 spans 12 residues. From germline, CDR1 is SGHTA and CDR2 FQGNSA. The CDR3 spells CASSPDRRGYTF.

The chain links TRBV5-1 to TRBJ1-2; the TCRdb D gene call, TRBD1, has no DNA to confirm it. Germline V gives CDR1 SGHRS, CDR2 YFSETQ. The CDR3 spans 15 residues. The CDR3 reads CASSLRTGGNYGYTF.

This chain links TRBV4-1 with TRBJ2-3. The germline V gene encodes CDR1 MGHRA and CDR2 YSYEKL. The CDR3 sequence is 13 residues long. CDR3 in amino acids: CASSPSRTDTQYF.

The genes are TRBV20-1 and TRBJ2-1; TCRdb lists TRBD2, though no DNA is available to test this call. The CDR3 extends over 17 amino acids. Germline V lookup: CDR1 DFQATT, CDR2 SNEGSKA (reference sequence). The CDR3 region is CSAGRYPGLAGEHEQFF.

The rearrangement joins TRBV12-3 or TRBV12-4 to TRBJ1-4. CDR3 length: 13 residues. The CDR3 sequence is CASSPRGGEKLFF.

The rearrangement uses TRBV7-9 and TRBJ1-3; TCRdb returns TRBD1, unconfirmable since there is no DNA. From germline, CDR1 is SEHNR and CDR2 FQNEAQ (reference sequence). The CDR3 has 15 amino acids. CDR3 in amino acids: CASSFSGGPGGTIYF.

The chain employs TRBV7-8 and TRBJ2-4. The CDR3 has 14 amino acids. CDR1 is SGHVS, CDR2 FQNEAQ, per germline. CDR3 loop: CASSLDYAKNIQYF.

The rearrangement uses TRBV7-8 and TRBJ2-5. CDR3 length: 13 amino acids. Germline lookup yields CDR1 SGHVS and CDR2 FQNEAQ. The CDR3 region is CASSLDKQETQYF.

This chain uses TRBV29-1 with TRBJ2-5; TCRdb names TRBD1, which stays unverified in the absence of DNA. The CDR3 covers 13 residues. CDR1 is SQVTM, CDR2 ANQGSEA, per germline. CDR3 residues: CSVKIAGGETQYF.

This sequence joins TRBV7-3 and TRBJ2-1. The CDR3 sequence is 15 residues long. Looked up from germline, CDR1 is SGHTA and CDR2 is FQGTGA. CDR3 in amino acids: CASSLTGTGFDEQFF.

The chain is built from TRBV6-1 and TRBJ2-7. This CDR3 has 12 residues. Looked up from germline, CDR1 is MNHNS and CDR2 is SASEGT. The CDR3 here is CASARTDNEQYF.

The J gene is TRBJ1-1, the V gene TRBV6-1. Germline-derived CDR1 and CDR2 are MNHNS and SASEGT. The CDR3 spans 13 residues. CDR3 amino acids: CAGRRAVNTEAFF.

CDR3 loop: CASSSNSGLTKNIQYF. This chain connects TRBV5-1 to TRBJ2-4; TCRdb outputs TRBD2, but without DNA this stays unchecked. Germline CDR1 is SGHRS and CDR2 is YFSETQ. This CDR3 is 16 amino acids long.

The V and J genes are TRBV2 and TRBJ2-1; the TCRdb call, TRBD1, lacks DNA for checking. CDR1 and CDR2 from the germline V gene are SNHLY and FYNNEI. The CDR3 loop spans 13 amino acids. The CDR3: CASILDRGGEQFF.

The chain is built from TRBV6-2 or TRBV6-3 and TRBJ2-7; the D gene TCRdb calls, TRBD2, cannot be checked with no DNA. This CDR3 spans 16 amino acids. The V gene's germline CDR1 is MNHEY and CDR2 SVGEGT. The CDR3 reads CASSYAIQRNQYEQYF.

The chain links TRBV7-3 to TRBJ2-3; TCRdb gives TRBD1 as the D gene, but with no DNA this cannot be confirmed. This CDR3 has 13 residues. Per the germline V gene, CDR1 is SGHTA and CDR2 is FQGTGA. The CDR3 spells CASSPQDGDTQYF.

J is TRBJ2-5 and V is TRBV3-1; TCRdb reports TRBD2, a call that lacks DNA to check it against. In germline, CDR1 is LGHDT, CDR2 YNNKEL (reference sequence). The CDR3 is made up of 14 amino acids. CDR3 loop: CASSTGLLQETQYF.

This sequence joins TRBV5-6 and TRBJ2-3. Germline V gives CDR1 SGHDT, CDR2 YYEEEE. This CDR3 has 15 residues. This chain's CDR3 is CASSSGPARTDTQYF. Together with reference TRBV5-6 and TRBJ2-3, the CDR3 gives the full variable domain: DAGVTQSPTHLIKTRGQQVTLRCSPKSGHDTVSWYQQALGQGPQFIFQYYEEEERQRGNFPDRFSGHQFPNYSSELNVNALLLGDSALYLCASSSGPARTDTQYFGPGTRLTVL.

V gene TRBV2 combines with J gene TRBJ1-6. Germline CDR1 and CDR2: SNHLY and FYNNEI. This CDR3 contains 12 residues. The CDR3 region is CASSLQNSPLHF.

The V call is TRBV5-1, the J call TRBJ2-5; TCRdb designates TRBD1, a call that cannot be tested without DNA. The germline gives CDR1 SGHRS, CDR2 YFSETQ. The CDR3 runs to 14 residues. CDR3 residues: CASSPQTGGETQYF.

This chain links TRBV24-1 with TRBJ2-5; TCRdb proposes TRBD1, but this gene call is untestable without DNA. This CDR3 contains 14 residues. Germline V lookup: CDR1 KGHDR, CDR2 SFDVKD. The CDR3 is CATSKRTVQETQYF.

The chain has TRBV12-3 or TRBV12-4 and TRBJ2-2; TCRdb reports TRBD2, a call that lacks DNA to check it against. The CDR3 totals 20 residues. CDR3 sequence: CASNPTAGLAGGPGTGELFF.

CDR3 amino acids: CASSLVGSEAFF. The rearrangement links TRBV27 to TRBJ1-1. The CDR3 runs 12 residues. Looked up from germline, CDR1 is MNHEY and CDR2 is SMNVEV (reference sequence).

The CDR3 sequence is CASSPDGVSYEQYF. The chain combines TRBV5-1 with TRBJ2-7. The CDR3 has 14 residues. Looked up from germline, CDR1 is SGHRS and CDR2 is YFSETQ.

The chain joins TRBV12-3 or TRBV12-4 to TRBJ1-6; TCRdb gives TRBD1 as the D gene, but with no DNA this cannot be confirmed. The CDR3 contains 13 residues. The CDR3 is CASTTPGNSPLHF.

The rearrangement links TRBV4-2 to TRBJ1-4. The CDR3 has 16 residues. In germline, CDR1 is LGHNA, CDR2 YNFKEQ. CDR3 sequence reads: CASSLGRAATNEKLFF.

The CDR3: CASSFSARKETQYF. The chain recombines TRBV27 with TRBJ2-5. From germline, CDR1 is MNHEY and CDR2 SMNVEV (reference sequence). This CDR3 comprises 14 residues.

The chain joins TRBV10-3 to TRBJ1-1. This CDR3 has 13 residues. CDR1 is ENHRY and CDR2 is SYGVKD in the germline V gene. The CDR3: CAIMRAVNTEAFF.

This chain uses TRBV5-1 with TRBJ2-7; the TCRdb call, TRBD2, lacks DNA for checking. Per germline, CDR1 SGHRS and CDR2 YFSETQ. This CDR3 has 13 residues. CDR3 sequence reads: CASSRDGSGEQYF.